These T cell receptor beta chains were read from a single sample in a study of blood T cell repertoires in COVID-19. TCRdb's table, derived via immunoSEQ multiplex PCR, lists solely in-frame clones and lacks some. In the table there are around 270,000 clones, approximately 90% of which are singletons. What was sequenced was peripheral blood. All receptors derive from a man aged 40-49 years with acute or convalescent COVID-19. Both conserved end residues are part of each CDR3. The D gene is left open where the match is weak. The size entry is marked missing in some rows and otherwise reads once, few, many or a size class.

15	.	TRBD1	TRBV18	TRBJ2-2	TGTGCCAGCTTGGGACAGGGATCGAACACCGGGGAGCTGTTTTTT	CASLGQGSNTGELFF
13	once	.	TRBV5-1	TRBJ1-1	TGCGCCAGCAGCTTCGCAGGGAACACTGAAGCTTTCTTT	CASSFAGNTEAFF
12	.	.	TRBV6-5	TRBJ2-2	TGTTTTCCGGGACAGAACACCGGGGAGCTGTTTTTT	CFPGQNTGELFF
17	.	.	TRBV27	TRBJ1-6	TGTGCCAGCAGTTTATTTGAGGGAGGGGGCTATAATTCACCCCTCCACTTT	CASSLFEGGGYNSPLHF
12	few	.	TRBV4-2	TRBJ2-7	TGTGCCAGCAGCCAAGATAGCTACGAGCAGTACTTC	CASSQDSYEQYF
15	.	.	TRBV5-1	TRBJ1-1	TGCGCCAGCAGCTTGATGACAGGCCAGAACACTGAAGCTTTCTTT	CASSLMTGQNTEAFF
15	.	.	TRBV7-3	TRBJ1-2	TGTGCCAGCAGCTTACAGGGCGGTCAGAACTATGGCTACACCTTC	CASSLQGGQNYGYTF
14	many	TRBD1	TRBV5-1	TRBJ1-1	TGCGCCAGCAGCTTTACAGGGGGGAACACTGAAGCTTTCTTT	CASSFTGGNTEAFF
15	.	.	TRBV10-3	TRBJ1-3	TGTGCCATCAGTGAGTCCGGGGAACCTGGAAACACCATATATTTT	CAISESGEPGNTIYF
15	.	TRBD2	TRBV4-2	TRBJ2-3	TGTGCCAGCAGCCAAGGTAGCGGGGGGGCGGATACGCAGTATTTT	CASSQGSGGADTQYF
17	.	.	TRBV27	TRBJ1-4	TGTGCCAGCAGTAAGGCGGGGGGCTTGAAGACTAATGAAAAACTGTTTTTT	CASSKAGGLKTNEKLFF
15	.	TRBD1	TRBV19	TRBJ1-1	TGTGCCAGTAGTATTCGGACAGGGACGAACACTGAAGCTTTCTTT	CASSIRTGTNTEAFF
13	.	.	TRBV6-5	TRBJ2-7	TGTGCCAGCAGTTATGCCCGAGCCTACGAGCAGTACTTC	CASSYARAYEQYF
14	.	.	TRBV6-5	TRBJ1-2	TGTGCCAGCAGGGGTTTTGGGGCCGACTATGGCTACACCTTC	CASRGFGADYGYTF